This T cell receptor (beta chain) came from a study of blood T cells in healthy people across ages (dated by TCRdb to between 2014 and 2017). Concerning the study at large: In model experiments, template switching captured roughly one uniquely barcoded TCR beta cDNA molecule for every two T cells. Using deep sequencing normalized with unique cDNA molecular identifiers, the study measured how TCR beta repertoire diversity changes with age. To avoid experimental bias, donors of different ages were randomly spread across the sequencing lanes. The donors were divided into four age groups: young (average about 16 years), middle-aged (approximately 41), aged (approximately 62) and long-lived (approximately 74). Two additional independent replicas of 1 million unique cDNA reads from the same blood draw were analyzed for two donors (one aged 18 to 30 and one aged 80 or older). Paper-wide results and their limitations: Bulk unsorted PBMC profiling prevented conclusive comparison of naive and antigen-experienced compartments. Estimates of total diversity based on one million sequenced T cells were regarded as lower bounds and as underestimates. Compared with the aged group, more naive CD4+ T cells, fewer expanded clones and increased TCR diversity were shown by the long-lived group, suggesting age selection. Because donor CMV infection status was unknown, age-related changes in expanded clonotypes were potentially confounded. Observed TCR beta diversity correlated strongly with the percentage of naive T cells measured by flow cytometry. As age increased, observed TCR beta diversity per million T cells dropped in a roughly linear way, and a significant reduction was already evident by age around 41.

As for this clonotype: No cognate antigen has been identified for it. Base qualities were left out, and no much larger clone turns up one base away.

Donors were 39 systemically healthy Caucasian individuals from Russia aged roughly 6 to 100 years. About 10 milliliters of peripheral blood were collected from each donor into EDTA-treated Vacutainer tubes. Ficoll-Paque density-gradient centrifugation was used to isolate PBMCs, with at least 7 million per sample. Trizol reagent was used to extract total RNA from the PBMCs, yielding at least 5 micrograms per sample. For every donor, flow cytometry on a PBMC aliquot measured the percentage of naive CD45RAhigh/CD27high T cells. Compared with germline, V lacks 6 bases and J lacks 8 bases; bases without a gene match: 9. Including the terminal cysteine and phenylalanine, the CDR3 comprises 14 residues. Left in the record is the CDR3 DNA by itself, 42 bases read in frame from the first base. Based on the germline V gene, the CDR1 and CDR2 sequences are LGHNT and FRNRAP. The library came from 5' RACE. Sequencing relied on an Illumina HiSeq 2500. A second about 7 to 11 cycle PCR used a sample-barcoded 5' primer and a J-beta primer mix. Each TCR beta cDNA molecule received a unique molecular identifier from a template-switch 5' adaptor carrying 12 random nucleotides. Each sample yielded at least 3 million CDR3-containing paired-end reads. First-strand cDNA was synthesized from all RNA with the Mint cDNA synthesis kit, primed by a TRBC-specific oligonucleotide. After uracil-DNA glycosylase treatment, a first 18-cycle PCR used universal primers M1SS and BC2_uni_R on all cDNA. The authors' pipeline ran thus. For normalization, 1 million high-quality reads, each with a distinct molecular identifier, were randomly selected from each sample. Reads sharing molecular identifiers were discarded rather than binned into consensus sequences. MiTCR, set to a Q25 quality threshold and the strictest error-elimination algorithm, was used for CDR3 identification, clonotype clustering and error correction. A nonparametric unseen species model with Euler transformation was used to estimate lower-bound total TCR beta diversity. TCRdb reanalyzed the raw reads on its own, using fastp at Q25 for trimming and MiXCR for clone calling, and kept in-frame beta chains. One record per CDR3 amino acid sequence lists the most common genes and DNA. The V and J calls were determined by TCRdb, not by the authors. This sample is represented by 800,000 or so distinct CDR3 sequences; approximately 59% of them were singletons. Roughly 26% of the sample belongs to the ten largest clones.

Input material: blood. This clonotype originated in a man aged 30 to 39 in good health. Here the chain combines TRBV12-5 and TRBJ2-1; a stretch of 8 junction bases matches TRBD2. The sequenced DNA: TGTGCTAGTGGGGGGACTAGTTGGAGGGATGAGCAGTTCTTC. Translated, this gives CASGGTSWRDEQFF.